The source of this TCR beta chain is a study of T cells expressing NK-cell markers. The CDR3 spans 16 residues. Germline V lookup: CDR1 SGHVS, CDR2 FQNEAQ. Regarding the study as a whole: The study found dominant NKG2C+ clonotypes at about 1.0-8% of CD8+ T cells in about 6 donors.

Using the 5' RACE reads, TCRdb records one entry per CDR3 protein without DNA. In total, the table holds 300,000 to 500,000 distinct CDR3 sequences. As concerns this clonotype: As yet, its antigen is unknown.

Sequencing was done on a sample of blood T cells: a sorted CD56 or NKG2C T cell subset, CD4+ or CD8+ T cells, or bulk PBMC T cells (not recorded which). V usage is TRBV7-8 and J usage is TRBJ2-7; checking the TCRdb D call of TRBD2 is not possible without DNA. This TCR was sampled from a woman between 45 and 60 years old in good health. CDR3 in amino acids: CASSLSRQAGAYEQYF.